The 22 T cell receptor beta chains below come from one sample, sequenced in a study of blood T cell repertoires in COVID-19. Measured with immunoSEQ multiplex PCR; TCRdb has only the in-frame clones, and not every one. The data contain some 340,000 clones, 85% to 95% of them singletons. Sequencing input: PBMCs or T cells enriched from blood (not recorded which). These receptor sequences come from a woman younger than 45 who had been exposed to COVID-19.

The chain uses TRBV19 and TRBJ2-2; the D gene is possibly TRBD1 (6 bases). V dropped 6 bases and J dropped 2 bases, with 19 bases sitting between them. The CDR3 is made up of 17 amino acids. CDR1 LNHDA and CDR2 SQIVND come from the germline V gene (reference sequence). The CDR3 nucleotides read TGTGCCAGTAGAATCCGTGGGGACGGGACAAACACCGGGGAGCTGTTTTTT. This translates into CASRIRGDGTNTGELFF.

CDR3 residues: CASSPDKGYEKLFF. Written as DNA, the CDR3 is TGTGCCAGCTCACCCGACAAGGGGTATGAAAAACTGTTTTTT. The chain employs TRBV18 and TRBJ1-4, with D possibly being TRBD1 (5 bases). Per the germline V gene, CDR1 is KGHSH and CDR2 is LQKENI. The germline V and J ends were trimmed by 3 bases and 6 bases, with 11 bases remaining between them. This CDR3 region has 14 residues.

The rearrangement joins TRBV4-3 to TRBJ1-4; 7 bases are shared with TRBD1. This CDR3 is built from 13 residues. V was pared by 3 bases and J by 11 bases, with 6 bases of the junction left unmatched. The germline V gene encodes CDR1 LGHNA and CDR2 YSLEER. CDR3 sequence reads: CASSQGDRSKLFF. The CDR3 DNA is TGCGCCAGCAGCCAGGGGGACAGATCTAAACTGTTTTTT.

This clone has just one count. This rearrangement joins TRBV5-1 to TRBJ1-1, with TRBD1 matching over 7 bases. After removal of 5 bases from V and 7 bases from J, the junction contained 8 bases not matched to a gene. CDR1 and CDR2 from the germline V gene are SGHRS and YFSETQ. The CDR3 consists of 13 residues. CDR3 region: CASRLDRRGEAFF. For the CDR3, the DNA is TGCGCCAGCAGGCTGGACAGGAGGGGTGAAGCTTTCTTT.

The rearrangement joins TRBV19 to TRBJ1-4; D is perhaps TRBD1 (5 bases). The ends were cut back, 4 bases at V and 6 bases at J, with 12 bases in the middle. The CDR3 sequence is 14 residues long. The germline V gene encodes CDR1 LNHDA and CDR2 SQIVND (reference sequence). The DNA for the CDR3 is TGTGCCAGTAGTAGGGCAGGGTCAGATGAAAAACTGTTTTTT. Translated, it gives CASSRAGSDEKLFF.

J is TRBJ2-7 and V is TRBV5-6, with unresolved D. The CDR3 is made up of 14 amino acids. Trimming cost V 0 bases and J 2 bases, with 9 bases left between them. Per germline, CDR1 SGHDT and CDR2 YYEEEE. The CDR3 loop is CASSLGPFPYEQYF. CDR3 coding DNA: TGTGCCAGCAGCTTGGGTCCTTTTCCCTACGAGCAGTACTTC.

This rearrangement joins TRBV5-5 to TRBJ1-1; TRBD1 aligns across 8 bases. This CDR3 region has 14 residues. Germline-derived CDR1 and CDR2 are SGHKS and YYEKEE (reference sequence). V lost 0 bases and J lost 6; bases outside the gene matches: 4. In nucleotides, the CDR3 is TGTGCCAGCAGCTTGGCAAGGACAGGGTCTGAAGCTTTCTTT. Protein: CASSLARTGSEAFF.

V is TRBV27 and J is TRBJ1-5; D may be TRBD1 (6 bases). CDR1 and CDR2 from the germline V gene are MNHEY and SMNVEV (reference sequence). The CDR3 totals 13 residues. Trimming left V 5 bases short and J 6 bases short, with 11 bases between. The CDR3 region has the DNA TGTGCCAGCAGTGTCAGGGGTTTTCAGCCCCAGCATTTT. Translating gives CASSVRGFQPQHF.

This chain links TRBV2 with TRBJ2-3, with 7 bases matching TRBD1. The CDR3 extends over 14 amino acids. Unmatched junction bases numbered 5, after V lost 4 bases and J lost 4 bases. Germline CDR1 is SNHLY and CDR2 is FYNNEI. The CDR3 protein is CASSGQGWADTQYF. The CDR3 nucleotides are TGTGCCAGCAGTGGACAGGGCTGGGCAGATACGCAGTATTTT.

This clone was observed a few times. The chain uses TRBV5-1 and TRBJ2-7; D is perhaps TRBD1 (6 bases). V lost 3 bases to trimming and J lost 2 bases, with 12 bases between them. The CDR3 is made up of 14 amino acids. Germline CDR1 SGHRS, CDR2 YFSETQ. The CDR3 here is CASSWMDSTYEQYF. CDR3 DNA sequence: TGCGCCAGCAGCTGGATGGACAGTACCTACGAGCAGTACTTC. Full variable domain (outside the CDR3, taken from reference TRBV5-1 and TRBJ2-7): KAGVTQTPRYLIKTRGQQVTLSCSPISGHRSVSWYQQTPGQGLQFLFEYFSETQRNKGNFPGRFSGRQFSNSRSEMNVSTLELGDSALYLCASSWMDSTYEQYFGPGTRLTVT.

The chain joins TRBV19 to TRBJ2-7; tentative D call: TRBD1 (6 bases). Per the germline V gene, CDR1 is LNHDA and CDR2 is SQIVND (reference sequence). The V end lost 5 bases, the J end lost 2 bases, and 13 bases lay between the germline ends. This CDR3 has 14 residues. CDR3 nucleotide sequence: TGTGCCAGTAGTCTCCGGGACACCCCCTACGAGCAGTACTTC. Its translation is CASSLRDTPYEQYF.

The chain links TRBV12-5 to TRBJ2-1, with TRBD2 matching 9 bases. The germline gives CDR1 LGHNT, CDR2 FRNRAP. CDR3 length: 15 residues. The V segment lost 6 bases and the J segment 2 bases; nucleotides outside the gene matches: 5. In nucleotides, the CDR3 is TGTGCTAGTGGACTGACTAGCGGAGCCTACAATGAGCAGTTCTTC. Its protein is CASGLTSGAYNEQFF.

The chain carries TRBV11-3 and TRBJ2-3, with TRBD1 identical over 8 bases. Trimming removed 5 bases from V and 1 base from J; junction bases left unmatched: 8. The CDR3 runs to 16 residues. Per germline, CDR1 SGHNT and CDR2 YENEEA. CDR3 sequence: CASSPAPGQGTDTQYF. The CDR3, as DNA: TGTGCCAGCAGCCCAGCTCCGGGACAGGGCACAGATACGCAGTATTTT.

This clone was counted a few times. This chain connects TRBV5-4 to TRBJ1-1; D unclear. The CDR3 contains 14 residues. Deletions cut 0 bases from V and 2 bases from J, with 8 bases between. CDR1 SGHNT and CDR2 YYREEE come from the germline V gene (reference sequence). CDR3 loop: CASSLGLFNTEAFF. CDR3 sequence (DNA): TGTGCCAGCAGCTTGGGTCTTTTCAACACTGAAGCTTTCTTT.

This clone was observed once. The chain has TRBV3-1 (or the pseudogene TRBV3-2) and TRBJ2-2; 9 bases match TRBD2. The CDR3 loop spans 17 amino acids. CDR1 is LGHDT, CDR2 YNNKEL, per germline (reference sequence). V gave up 1 base and J gave up 4 bases; unmatched junction bases: 7. Here the CDR3 reads CASSQGFGAGGTGELFF. CDR3 coding DNA: TGTGCCAGCAGCCAAGGGTTCGGAGCGGGGGGCACCGGGGAGCTGTTTTTT.

V and J are TRBV7-9 and TRBJ1-5; no clear D. The CDR3 runs 15 residues. Germline V gene data show CDR1 as SEHNR and CDR2 as FQNEAQ (reference sequence). Deletions cut 5 bases from V and 3 bases from J, with 14 bases between. Here the CDR3 DNA reads TGTGCCAGCAGCCCCGCTGGTCAGAACAATCAGCCCCAGCATTTT. Protein sequence: CASSPAGQNNQPQHF.

The rearrangement uses TRBV5-1 and TRBJ1-5, with TRBD1 identical over 7 bases. Trimming cost V 0 bases and J 7 bases; bases outside gene matches: 7. The germline CDR1 and CDR2 sequences are SGHRS and YFSETQ. The CDR3 covers 15 residues. The CDR3 nucleotides are TGCGCCAGCAGCTTGGTGGCAGGGGGGTTCCAGCCCCAGCATTTT. Its protein product is CASSLVAGGFQPQHF.

This clone was seen a single time. The chain couples TRBV5-1 to TRBJ2-5, with TRBD1 identical over 9 bases. The CDR3 has 14 residues. CDR1 SGHRS and CDR2 YFSETQ come from the germline V gene. Trimming took 3 bases from V and 5 from J; bases not matched to a gene: 5. The CDR3 coding sequence is TGCGCCAGCAGCTCGGGACAGGGCCAGGAGACCCAGTACTTC. As protein: CASSSGQGQETQYF.

J is TRBJ1-5 and V is TRBV27, with no clear D. Germline V gives CDR1 MNHEY, CDR2 SMNVEV (reference sequence). This CDR3 contains 13 residues. Between the trimmed V and J ends, which lost 4 bases and 3 bases, there was a span of 7 bases. The CDR3 DNA reads as TGTGCCAGCAGTTCCGGGGACAATCAGCCCCAGCATTTT. It is translated as CASSSGDNQPQHF.

The chain is built from TRBV5-1 and TRBJ2-2; D perhaps matches TRBD1 (6 bases). CDR3 size: 14 residues. Per germline, CDR1 SGHRS and CDR2 YFSETQ. Trimming pared 4 bases from V and 2 bases from J, leaving 9 bases between. This CDR3 is CASSAQGNTGELFF. The DNA for the CDR3 is TGCGCCAGCAGCGCACAGGGTAACACCGGGGAGCTGTTTTTT.

Regarding this clone: The germline gene is not matched at one end of the junction; a read error may be the cause. This rearrangement joins TRBV6-5 to TRBJ1-6; possible D gene TRBD1, 5 bases. The CDR3 is 12 residues long. Germline V gene data show CDR1 as MNHEY and CDR2 as SVGAGI. The CDR3: CASNLGRGTFLF. DNA for the CDR3: TGTGCCAGCAACCTAGGGCGGGGGACCTTTCTTTTT.

This clone was seen only a few times. This chain joins TRBV19 and TRBJ1-2, with TRBD1 identical over 11 bases. Germline values: CDR1 LNHDA, CDR2 SQIVND (reference sequence). The CDR3 covers 15 residues. J gave up 2 bases and V 4 bases, and 3 bases lay outside the gene matches. CDR3 sequence (DNA): TGTGCCAGTAGTACCCGGGACAGGGGGAACTATGGCTACACCTTC. As protein: CASSTRDRGNYGYTF.